The 28 T cell receptor beta chains below were found in one sample sequenced in a study of T cells in localized non-small cell lung cancer. Clones were read by immunoSEQ multiplex PCR, and TCRdb kept only the in-frame ones, dropping some. Of 2,100 or so clones in the sample, less than 30% were seen once. Sequencing was performed on lung tumor tissue, taken before any cancer treatment. The receptors were gathered from a man aged 35 to 69 with stage II lung adenocarcinoma.

The V gene is TRBV18, the J gene TRBJ1-1; no firm D call. This CDR3 has 15 residues. V lost 2 bases and J 2 bases, leaving 12 bases between the germline ends. Germline assignment: CDR1 KGHSH and CDR2 LQKENI. In DNA, the CDR3 is TGTGCCAGCTCACCAACTGGGGAAATAAACACTGAAGCTTTCTTT. It yields the protein CASSPTGEINTEAFF.

The rearrangement links TRBV11-3 to TRBJ2-1; D might be TRBD2 (6 bases). Trimming cost V 3 bases and J 9 bases, with 24 bases left between them. Germline CDR1 and CDR2: SGHNT and YENEEA. This CDR3 spans 17 amino acids. In DNA form, the CDR3 reads TGTGCCAGCAGCTTGGGAGAGAGGGACTGGAGAAGCGGTGAGCAGTTCTTC. It codes for CASSLGERDWRSGEQFF.

The chain links TRBV28 to TRBJ1-6; D is perhaps TRBD1 (5 bases). The CDR3 totals 15 residues. The germline gives CDR1 MDHEN, CDR2 SYDVKM. V lost 5 bases to trimming and J lost 2 bases, with 10 bases between them. CDR3 coding DNA: TGTGCCAGCAGTCCCGACAGTCCCTATAATTCACCCCTCCACTTT. Its translation is CASSPDSPYNSPLHF.

V gene TRBV19 combines with J gene TRBJ2-5; 14 bases agree with TRBD2. The CDR3 has 15 amino acids. Germline V CDR1 and CDR2: LNHDA, SQIVND (reference sequence). V dropped 6 bases and J dropped 5; count of bases not matched to a gene: 5. The DNA for the CDR3 is TGTGCCAGTAGGGGGACTAGCGGGGGCCGGGAGACCCAGTACTTC. Translation: CASRGTSGGRETQYF.

The chain uses TRBV21-1 and TRBJ2-3; TRBD2, as called in the table, went unchecked against the DNA. TRBV21-1 is a pseudogene segment. The CDR3 length is 17 residues. The CDR3 DNA reads as TGTGCCAGCAGCAAATGGACTAGCGGGGGGGCCGCAGATACGCAGTATTTT. It codes for CASSKWTSGGAADTQYF.

The chain couples TRBV19 to TRBJ2-3, with D tentatively TRBD1 or TRBD2 (5 bases each). The germline gives CDR1 LNHDA, CDR2 SQIVND (reference sequence). The CDR3 sequence is 15 residues long. The V end was cut by 1 base, the J end by 4 bases, with 12 bases between. The CDR3 reads CASSIGGSGADTQYF. DNA for the CDR3: TGTGCCAGTAGTATAGGGGGGAGCGGCGCAGATACGCAGTATTTT.

This clone was seen only a few times. The V and J genes are TRBV30 and TRBJ1-1, with 8 bases identical to TRBD1. With 4 bases clipped from V and 10 bases from J, the junction kept 5 bases outside the gene matches. CDR3 length: 11 residues. From germline, CDR1 is GTSNPN and CDR2 SVGIG (reference sequence). The CDR3 DNA follows: TGTGCCTGGATTCGGGACAGGAGAGCTTTCTTT. This codes for CAWIRDRRAFF.

The rearrangement joins TRBV1 to TRBJ2-5. TRBV1 is a documented pseudogene. The CDR3 is 15 amino acids. CDR3 sequence reads: CASSQDRTLEETQYF. DNA of the CDR3: TGCGCCAGCAGCCAAGATAGGACGTTAGAAGAGACCCAGTACTTC.

By sample share, this clone is medium-sized. The chain links TRBV11-3 to TRBJ1-1; 11 positions match TRBD1. V lost 3 bases to trimming and J lost 4 bases; unmatched junction nucleotides: 7. This CDR3 contains 16 residues. Looked up from germline, CDR1 is SGHNT and CDR2 is YENEEA. Here the CDR3 reads CASSLGQGGASTEAFF. CDR3 DNA sequence: TGTGCCAGCAGCTTGGGACAGGGGGGCGCGAGCACTGAAGCTTTCTTT.

This clone has more than one count but fewer than ten. The chain is built from TRBV18 and TRBJ2-1, with 10 bases matching TRBD2. Trimming cost V 3 bases and J 6 bases; bases outside gene matches: 5. From germline, CDR1 is KGHSH and CDR2 LQKENI. The length of the CDR3 is 15 residues. The CDR3, as DNA: TGTGCCAGCTCACCCCGGACTAGCGGCCTCAATGAGCAGTTCTTC. This sequence encodes CASSPRTSGLNEQFF.

V usage is TRBV5-1 and J usage is TRBJ1-2; perhaps TRBD1 as D (5 bases). The ends were cut back, 0 bases at V and 3 bases at J, with 12 bases in the middle. This CDR3 spans 15 amino acids. Germline loops: CDR1 SGHRS, CDR2 YFSETQ. The CDR3 spells CASSLVFGADYGYTF. The CDR3 region has the DNA TGCGCCAGCAGCTTGGTCTTCGGGGCGGACTATGGCTACACCTTC.

Only a few counts were recorded for this clone. V usage is TRBV6-8 and J usage is TRBJ2-5; 7 bases fit TRBD2. CDR3 size: 13 residues. The junction had 0 bases not matched to a gene; V was cut back by 2 bases and J by 3 bases. The germline CDR1 and CDR2 sequences are MNHGY and SAAAGT. This CDR3 reads CASSYGTKETQYF. The CDR3 DNA sequence: TGTGCCAGCAGTTACGGGACTAAAGAGACCCAGTACTTC.

This clone was counted many times. V is TRBV11-3 and J is TRBJ2-7; D is possibly TRBD1 (6 bases). The length of the CDR3 is 14 residues. V was clipped by 2 bases and J by 6 bases, with 14 bases between them. Germline V lookup: CDR1 SGHNT, CDR2 YENEEA. CDR3 bases: TGTGCCAGCAGCTTACAGGGGTCCCCCTCCGAGCAGTACTTC. Protein product: CASSLQGSPSEQYF.

The chain links TRBV14 to TRBJ1-6; D unresolved. Germline CDR1 SGHDN, CDR2 FVKESK. V shed 4 bases and J shed 6 bases, with 13 bases lying between them. This CDR3 region has 15 residues. The CDR3 DNA reads as TGTGCCAGCAGCCGAGATGGACTGAGTAATTCACCCCTCCACTTT. This codes for CASSRDGLSNSPLHF.

This rearrangement joins TRBV9 to TRBJ1-4, with 11 bases lining up with TRBD1. CDR3 length: 17 residues. Losses at the gene ends were 4 bases for V and 8 bases for J; bases not matched to a gene: 13. Germline CDR1 and CDR2: SGDLS and YYNGEE. The CDR3 nucleotides read TGTGCCAGCAGCCCCTGGACAGGGGGCGAGAAGGGCGAAAAACTGTTTTTT. Protein sequence: CASSPWTGGEKGEKLFF.

This chain connects TRBV30 to TRBJ2-1, with a tentative D call TRBD2 (6 bases). The V gene's germline CDR1 is GTSNPN and CDR2 SVGIG (reference sequence). This CDR3 contains 14 residues. Trimming removed 1 base from V and 7 bases from J, with 14 bases in between. CDR3 bases: TGTGCCTGGAGTGGGGGACTTGTAGGGAATGAGCAGTTCTTC. Translation gives CAWSGGLVGNEQFF.

This rearrangement joins TRBV14 to TRBJ1-2; unclear D gene. Germline V gene data show CDR1 as SGHDN and CDR2 as FVKESK. The CDR3 runs to 13 residues. The germline V and J ends were trimmed by 4 bases and 6 bases, with 12 bases remaining between them. The CDR3 loop is CASSPQSFHGYTF. Here the CDR3 DNA reads TGTGCCAGCAGCCCCCAGAGTTTCCATGGCTACACCTTC. Based on the CDR3 plus reference TRBV14 and TRBJ1-2, the full variable domain is EAGVTQFPSHSVIEKGQTVTLRCDPISGHDNLYWYRRVMGKEIKFLLHFVKESKQDESGMPNNRFLAERTGGTYSTLKVQPAELEDSGVYFCASSPQSFHGYTFGSGTRLTVV.

V and J are TRBV4-1 and TRBJ1-5; D ambiguous. Germline CDR1 reads MGHRA; CDR2 reads YSYEKL. Trimming removed 0 bases at V and 2 bases at J, with 2 bases between. This CDR3 has 13 residues. CDR3: CASSQERNQPQHF. The CDR3 DNA sequence: TGCGCCAGCAGCCAAGAACGCAATCAGCCCCAGCATTTT.

By share, this clone ranks as medium-sized (0.01 to 0.1%). The chain links TRBV7-2 to TRBJ2-1; D is undetermined. CDR1 is SGHTA and CDR2 is FQGNSA in the germline V gene. V lost 1 base to trimming and J lost 1 base, with 2 bases between them. The CDR3 is 13 amino acids. CDR3 sequence: CASSLGSYNEQFF. In DNA form, the CDR3 reads TGTGCCAGCAGCTTAGGGTCCTACAATGAGCAGTTCTTC.

This clone showed up just a few times. The V and J genes are TRBV9 and TRBJ1-1; tentatively, D is TRBD1 (5 bases). Germline-derived CDR1 and CDR2 are SGDLS and YYNGEE. The CDR3 runs 16 residues. Trimming left V 4 bases short and J 4 bases short, with 20 bases between. CDR3 sequence (DNA): TGTGCCAGCAGCTCGCTCCTTGGGTGGGGGACCACTGAAGCTTTCTTT. It encodes CASSSLLGWGTTEAFF.

This clone is termed large. This chain connects TRBV19 to TRBJ2-1; unclear D gene. The CDR3 runs to 15 residues. The V end was cut by 3 bases, the J end by 6 bases, with 15 bases between. Germline V lookup: CDR1 LNHDA, CDR2 SQIVND (reference sequence). The CDR3 is CASSINTSPFNEQFF. The CDR3 DNA reads TGTGCCAGTAGTATTAATACCAGCCCCTTCAATGAGCAGTTCTTC.

V usage is TRBV11-3 and J usage is TRBJ2-1, with D possibly TRBD2 on 6 matching bases. V lost 5 bases and J 8 bases, leaving 19 bases between the germline ends. CDR1 is SGHNT, CDR2 YENEEA, per germline. This CDR3 has 15 amino acids. DNA for the CDR3: TGTGCCAGCAGCCCTCGCGGGGCGGGTGGCGATGAGCAGTTCTTC. It translates to CASSPRGAGGDEQFF.

V and J are TRBV25-1 and TRBJ2-2; D is undetermined. CDR1 is MGHDK, CDR2 SYGVNS, per germline. The CDR3 consists of 13 residues. The ends were cut back, 3 bases at V and 1 base at J, with 3 bases in the middle. CDR3 nucleotides: TGTGCCAGCAGTGACAGGAACACCGGGGAGCTGTTTTTT. Translating gives CASSDRNTGELFF.

The chain has TRBV25-1 and TRBJ1-1, with D perhaps matching TRBD1 (5 bases). V gave up 4 bases and J gave up 1 base, with 7 bases separating them. In germline, CDR1 is MGHDK, CDR2 SYGVNS. The CDR3 is 13 residues long. CDR3 nucleotides: TGTGCCAGCAGTGCAACAGGGAACACTGAAGCTTTCTTT. It yields the protein CASSATGNTEAFF.

The V gene is TRBV18, the J gene TRBJ2-5; tentatively, D is TRBD2 (6 bases). CDR3 length: 12 amino acids. Deletions cut 2 bases from V and 5 bases from J, with 6 bases between. CDR1 and CDR2 from the germline V gene are KGHSH and LQKENI. Written as DNA, the CDR3 is TGTGCCAGCTCACCAGGGGGGGAGACCCAGTACTTC. Translated, it gives CASSPGGETQYF.

V is TRBV12-5 and J is TRBJ2-1, with D maybe TRBD2 (6 bases). The CDR3 length is 16 residues. Trimming stripped 6 bases from V and 2 bases from J, with 17 bases between. CDR1 is LGHNT and CDR2 is FRNRAP in the germline V gene. CDR3 region: CASGGRTEGTYNEQFF. CDR3 coding DNA: TGTGCTAGTGGGGGGCGGACGGAGGGGACCTACAATGAGCAGTTCTTC.

This clone is labeled medium-sized. V and J are TRBV6-8 and TRBJ1-3; no clear D. Germline loops: CDR1 MNHGY, CDR2 SAAAGT. This CDR3 contains 15 residues. Trimming stripped 0 bases from V and 3 bases from J, with 9 bases between. The CDR3 sequence is CASSYSRGFGNTIYF. The CDR3, as DNA: TGTGCCAGCAGTTACTCTCGTGGGTTTGGAAACACCATATATTTT.

The rearrangement links TRBV9 to TRBJ1-1; D is perhaps TRBD1 (5 bases). The germline V gene has CDR1 SGDLS and CDR2 YYNGEE. The CDR3 has 14 residues. V was trimmed by 0 bases and J by 7 bases, leaving 13 bases between them. CDR3 nucleotide sequence: TGTGCCAGCAGCGTAGATGGGGGTACTGATGAAGCTTTCTTT. It is translated as CASSVDGGTDEAFF.